This T cell receptor (beta chain) was found in a study of cytomegalovirus exposure and HLA in healthy donors. Regarding the study as a whole: Compared with the roughly 700-donor mean, an Asian-associated ancestry cluster reportedly had fewer N-insertions, according to a later analysis. Across donors, presence/absence analyses took sequencing depth to be roughly uniform.

This clone has only one observation. The antigen is unknown. The PCR contained 60 Vbeta and 13 Jbeta primers. This table comes from immunoSEQ multiplex PCR, and its TCRdb copy is limited to in-frame clones, with some not included. This sample yields tens of thousands of clones, of which about 72% are seen a single time; approximately 6.1% belongs to the top ten. The CDR3 runs to 14 residues. CDR1 is MNHNS, CDR2 SASEGT, per germline. V shed 2 bases, J shed 5 bases, and the junction held 3 bases outside the gene matches. This TCR derives from a man in his thirties or forties in good health and CMV-seronegative. Material for sequencing was PBMCs. This chain joins TRBV6-1 and TRBJ2-3, with 8 bases matching TRBD2. The CDR3 DNA is TGTGCCAGCAGTGAAAGCGGGGGTGAAGATACGCAGTATTTT. Amino acids: CASSESGGEDTQYF.